The following is a T cell receptor beta chain sequence with its context. This specimen comes from a study of shared clonotypes between healthy human individuals. Germline CDR1 SEHNR, CDR2 FQNEAQ (reference sequence). Unmatched junction bases numbered 10, after V lost 5 bases and J lost 5 bases. The CDR3 is 16 residues long. Here immunoSEQ multiplex PCR was the method, and the copy in TCRdb shows in-frame clones only, minus some. The sample consists of millions of clones, approximately 93% of them appearing once. The chain employs TRBV7-9 and TRBJ1-4, with 8 bases identical to TRBD1. Specimen: naive CD4+ T cells from PBMCs. Subset denoted: CD45RA+ positively selected. This clonotype was obtained from a man aged 18 to 30 in good health. Some clones in this sample may be carry-over from other donors' samples. CDR3 DNA sequence: TGTGCCAGCAGCGTACGGGGGACAGGAAAGAATGAAAAACTGTTTTTT. Its translation is CASSVRGTGKNEKLFF.